This T cell receptor beta chain comes out of a study of T cell changes during pregnancy in multiple sclerosis. The V gene lost 1 base and the J gene lost 4 bases, with 5 bases spanning the gap. CDR1 SGHVS and CDR2 FNYEAQ come from the germline V gene. This CDR3 region has 13 residues. Clones were read by immunoSEQ multiplex PCR, and TCRdb kept only the in-frame ones, dropping some. The sample includes about 38,000 clones, 92% of them seen just once. V gene TRBV7-6 combines with J gene TRBJ1-3; no firm D call. The TCR comes from a female donor with multiple sclerosis, enrolled in a pregnancy study. The sample in question was CD8+ T cells from peripheral blood mononuclear cells, obtained in the third trimester of pregnancy. The CDR3 is CASSLGEGNTIYF. For the CDR3, the DNA is TGTGCCAGCAGCTTAGGCGAAGGAAACACCATATATTTT.